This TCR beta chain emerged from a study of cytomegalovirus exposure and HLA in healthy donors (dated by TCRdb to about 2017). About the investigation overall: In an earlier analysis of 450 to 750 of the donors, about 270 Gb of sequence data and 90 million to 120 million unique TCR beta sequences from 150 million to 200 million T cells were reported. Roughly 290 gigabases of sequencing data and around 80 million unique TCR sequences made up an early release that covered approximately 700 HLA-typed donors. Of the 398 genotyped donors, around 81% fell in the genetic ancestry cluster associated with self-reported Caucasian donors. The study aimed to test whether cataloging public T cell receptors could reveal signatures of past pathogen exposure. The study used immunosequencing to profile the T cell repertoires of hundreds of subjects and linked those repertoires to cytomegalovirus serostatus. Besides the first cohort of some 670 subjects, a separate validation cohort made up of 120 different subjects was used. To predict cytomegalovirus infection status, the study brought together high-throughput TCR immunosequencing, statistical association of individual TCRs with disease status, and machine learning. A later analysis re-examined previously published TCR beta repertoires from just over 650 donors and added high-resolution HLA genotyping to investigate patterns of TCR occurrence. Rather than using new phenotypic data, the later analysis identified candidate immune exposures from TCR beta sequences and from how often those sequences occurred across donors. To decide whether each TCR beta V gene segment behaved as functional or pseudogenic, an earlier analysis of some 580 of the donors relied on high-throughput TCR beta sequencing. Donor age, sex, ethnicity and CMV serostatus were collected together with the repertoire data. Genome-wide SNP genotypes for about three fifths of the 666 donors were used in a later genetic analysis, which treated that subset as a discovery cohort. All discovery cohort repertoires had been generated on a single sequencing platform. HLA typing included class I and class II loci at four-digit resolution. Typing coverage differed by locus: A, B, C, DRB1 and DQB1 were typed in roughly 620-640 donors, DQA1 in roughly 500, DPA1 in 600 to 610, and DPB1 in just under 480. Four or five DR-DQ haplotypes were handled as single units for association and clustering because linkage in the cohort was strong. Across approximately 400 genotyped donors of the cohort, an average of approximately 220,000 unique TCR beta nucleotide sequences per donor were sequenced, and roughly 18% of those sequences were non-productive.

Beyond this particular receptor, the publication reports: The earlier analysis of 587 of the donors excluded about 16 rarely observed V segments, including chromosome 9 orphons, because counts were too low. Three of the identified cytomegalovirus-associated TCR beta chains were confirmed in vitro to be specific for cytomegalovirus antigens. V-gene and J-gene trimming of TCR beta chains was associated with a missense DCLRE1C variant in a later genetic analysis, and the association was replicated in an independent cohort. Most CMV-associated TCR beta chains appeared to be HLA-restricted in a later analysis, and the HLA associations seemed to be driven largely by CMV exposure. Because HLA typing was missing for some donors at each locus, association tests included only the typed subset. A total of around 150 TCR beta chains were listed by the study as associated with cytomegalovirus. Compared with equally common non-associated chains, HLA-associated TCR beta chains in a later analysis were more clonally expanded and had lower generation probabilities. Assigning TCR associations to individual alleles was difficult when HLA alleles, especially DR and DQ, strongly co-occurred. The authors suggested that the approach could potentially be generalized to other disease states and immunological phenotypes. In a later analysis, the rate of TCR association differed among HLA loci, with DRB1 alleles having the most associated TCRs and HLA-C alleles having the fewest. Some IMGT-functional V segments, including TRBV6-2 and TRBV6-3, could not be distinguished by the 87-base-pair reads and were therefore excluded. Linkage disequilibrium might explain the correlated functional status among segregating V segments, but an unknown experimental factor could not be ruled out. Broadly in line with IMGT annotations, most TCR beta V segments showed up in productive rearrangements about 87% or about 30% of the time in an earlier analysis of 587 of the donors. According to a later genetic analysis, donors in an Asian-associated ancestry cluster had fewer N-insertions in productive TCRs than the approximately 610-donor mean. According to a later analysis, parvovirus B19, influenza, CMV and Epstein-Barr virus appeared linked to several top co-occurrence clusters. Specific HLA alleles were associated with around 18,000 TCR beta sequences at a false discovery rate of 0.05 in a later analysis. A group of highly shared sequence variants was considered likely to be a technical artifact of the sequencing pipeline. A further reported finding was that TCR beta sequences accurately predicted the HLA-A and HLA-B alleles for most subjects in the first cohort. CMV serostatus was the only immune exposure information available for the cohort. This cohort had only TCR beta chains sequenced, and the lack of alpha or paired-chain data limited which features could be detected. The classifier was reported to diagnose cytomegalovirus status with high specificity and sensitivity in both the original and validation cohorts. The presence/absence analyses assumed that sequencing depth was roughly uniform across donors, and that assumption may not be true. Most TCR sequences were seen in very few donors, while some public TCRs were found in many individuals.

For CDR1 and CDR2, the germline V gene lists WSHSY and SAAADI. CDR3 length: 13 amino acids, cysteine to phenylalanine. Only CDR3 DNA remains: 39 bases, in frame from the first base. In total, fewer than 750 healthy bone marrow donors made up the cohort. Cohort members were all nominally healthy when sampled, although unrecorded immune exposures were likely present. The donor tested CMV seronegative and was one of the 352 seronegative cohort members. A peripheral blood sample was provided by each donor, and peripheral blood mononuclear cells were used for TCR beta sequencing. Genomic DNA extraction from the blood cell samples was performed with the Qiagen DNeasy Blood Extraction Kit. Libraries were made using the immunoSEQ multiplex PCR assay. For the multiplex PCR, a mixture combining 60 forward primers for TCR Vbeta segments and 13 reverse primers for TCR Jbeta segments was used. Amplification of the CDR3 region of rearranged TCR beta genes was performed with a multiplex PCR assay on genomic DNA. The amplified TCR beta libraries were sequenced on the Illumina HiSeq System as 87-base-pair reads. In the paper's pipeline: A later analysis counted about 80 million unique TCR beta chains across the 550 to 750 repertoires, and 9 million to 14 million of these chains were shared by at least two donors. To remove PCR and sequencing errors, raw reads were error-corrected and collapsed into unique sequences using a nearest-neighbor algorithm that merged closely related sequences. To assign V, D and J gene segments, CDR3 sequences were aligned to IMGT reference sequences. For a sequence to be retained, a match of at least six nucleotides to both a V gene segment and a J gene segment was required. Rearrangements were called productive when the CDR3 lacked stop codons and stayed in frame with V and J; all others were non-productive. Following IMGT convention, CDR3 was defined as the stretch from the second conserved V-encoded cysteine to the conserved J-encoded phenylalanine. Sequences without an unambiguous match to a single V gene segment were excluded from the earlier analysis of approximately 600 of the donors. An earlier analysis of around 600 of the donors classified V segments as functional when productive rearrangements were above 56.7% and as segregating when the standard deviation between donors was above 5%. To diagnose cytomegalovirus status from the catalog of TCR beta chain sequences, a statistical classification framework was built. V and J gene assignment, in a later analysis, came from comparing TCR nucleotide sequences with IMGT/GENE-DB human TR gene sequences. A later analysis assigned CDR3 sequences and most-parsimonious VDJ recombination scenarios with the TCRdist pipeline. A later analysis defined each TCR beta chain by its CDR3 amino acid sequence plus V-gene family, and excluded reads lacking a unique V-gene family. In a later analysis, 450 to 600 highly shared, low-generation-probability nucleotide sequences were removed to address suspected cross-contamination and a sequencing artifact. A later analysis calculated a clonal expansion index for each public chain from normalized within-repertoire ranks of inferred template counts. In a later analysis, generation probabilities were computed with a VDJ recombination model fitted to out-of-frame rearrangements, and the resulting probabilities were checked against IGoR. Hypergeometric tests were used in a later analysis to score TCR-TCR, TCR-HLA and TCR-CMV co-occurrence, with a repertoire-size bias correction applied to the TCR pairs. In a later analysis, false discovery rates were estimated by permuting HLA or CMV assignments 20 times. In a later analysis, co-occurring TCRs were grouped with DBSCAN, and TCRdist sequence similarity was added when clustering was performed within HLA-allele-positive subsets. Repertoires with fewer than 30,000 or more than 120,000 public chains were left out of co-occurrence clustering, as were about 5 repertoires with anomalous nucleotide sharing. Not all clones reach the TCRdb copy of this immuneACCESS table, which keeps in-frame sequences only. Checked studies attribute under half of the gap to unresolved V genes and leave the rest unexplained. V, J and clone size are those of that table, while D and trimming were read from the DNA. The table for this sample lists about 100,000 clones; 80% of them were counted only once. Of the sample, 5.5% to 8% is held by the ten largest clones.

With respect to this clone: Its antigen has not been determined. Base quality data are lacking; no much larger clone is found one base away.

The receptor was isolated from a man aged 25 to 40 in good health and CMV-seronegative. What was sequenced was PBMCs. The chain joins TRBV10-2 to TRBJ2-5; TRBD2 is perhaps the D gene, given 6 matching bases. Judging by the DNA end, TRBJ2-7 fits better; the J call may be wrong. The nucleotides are TGCGCCAGCATATCGGACTATTCCTACGAGCAGTACTTC. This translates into CASISDYSYEQYF.